A selection of T cell receptor beta chains follows, all from one sample in a study of post-analysis software for immune sequencing data. TCRdb redid the calling of the PCR reads with MiXCR, one entry per CDR3 protein. The sample carries roughly 600,000 distinct CDR3 sequences, 44% recorded once. The sequenced material came from blood. The receptors derive from a girl aged 10 to 17 with multiple sclerosis. Each CDR3 is given without its conserved first and last residue. Part of the rows lack a size; the others show once, few, many or a class for expanded clones.

>.|TRBV27
ASSLAQGMGETQY
>.|TRBV4-1
ASSHVTSTDTQY
>.|TRBV10-3
AISESSGRDGYT
>.|TRBV29-1
SGGDRNSPLH
>.|TRBV5-5
ASSSDQGYQETQY
>few|TRBV7-2
ASSLGSPVGGHSSYEQY
>.|TRBV4-1
ASSQVKDTGYT
>.|TRBV6-1
ASSEAQIHEQY
>once|TRBV20-1
SAREGGGTEAF
>few|TRBV20-1
SARETGWGYGYT
>.|TRBV6-6
ASSSRRDRAFGAF
>.|TRBV4-1
ASSPNRDRDGYT
>few|TRBV29-1
GVRSHRSYNEQF
>few|TRBV20-1
SAYRQGTDTQY
>.|TRBV3-1
ASSPSGRGLRETQY
>few|TRBV7-9
ASSFDRGSYNEQF
>.|TRBV6-5
ASSYSPGQGGSGANVLT
>.|TRBV7-2
ASSRLPNTVYT
>.|TRBV20-1
SAGRDPYEQY
>.|TRBV12-3/TRBV12-4
ASARQGQETQY
>.|TRBV5-1
ASSLSRDHGYT
>.|TRBV7-9
ASSLVPSGSYEQY
>.|TRBV20-1
SARDLAGLETQY
>.|TRBV11-2
ASSLGYRGPRFDTQY
>few|TRBV7-2
ASSRFIGTGTGADVLT
>.|TRBV11-2
ASSQYRGLNTKAF
>few|TRBV2
ALKFSGRRDTQY
>.|TRBV28
ASSLYGQEGSYEQY
>few|TRBV4-2
ASSQEPSGSFNEQF
>few|TRBV7-9
ASSLPDRFYEQY
>.|TRBV11-3
ASTQGGNTDTQY